What follows are 31 T cell receptor beta chains derived from one specimen sequenced in a study of T-cell reconstitution after alpha-beta-depleted transplantation in children. Molecular barcoding with unique molecular identifiers was used for the TCRbeta library. TCRdb re-called the PCR reads with MiXCR, one entry per CDR3 protein. The sample has some 220,000 distinct CDR3 sequences, about a tenth seen once. This material consisted of PBMCs, taken before TCRalphabeta/CD19-depleted stem cell transplant. The receptors stem from a child less than two years old with acute myeloid leukemia, due to receive a stem cell transplant.

This clonotype showed up just a few times. The gene calls are TRBV11-3 and TRBJ1-2; no clear D gene. The CDR3 spans 14 residues. Trimming took off 3 bases at V and 3 bases at J, with 11 bases between the two ends. Germline CDR1 and CDR2: SGHNT and YENEEA. The CDR3 loop reads CASSLYPGHYGYTF. CDR3 in DNA: TGTGCCAGCAGCTTGTACCCGGGTCACTATGGCTACACCTTC. Filled out from reference TRBV11-3 and TRBJ1-2, the complete variable domain reads EAGVVQSPRYKIIEKKQPVAFWCNPISGHNTLYWYLQNLGQGPELLIRYENEEAVDDSQLPKDRFSAERLKGVDSTLKIQPAELGDSAVYLCASSLYPGHYGYTFGSGTRLTVV.

In this sample, this clonotype turned up many times. The genes are TRBV19 and TRBJ1-5, with D uncertain. V gave up 2 bases and J gave up 5 bases, with 7 bases separating them. The CDR3 length is 13 residues. Germline CDR1 LNHDA, CDR2 SQIVND (reference sequence). In DNA form, the CDR3 reads TGTGCCAGTAGTATAATTCCAGATCAGCCCCAGCATTTT. This gives the protein CASSIIPDQPQHF.

In this sample, this clonotype turned up many times. The genes are TRBV5-1 and TRBJ2-3; no firm D call. Germline V CDR1 and CDR2: SGHRS, YFSETQ. The CDR3 is 14 residues long. Between the trimmed V and J ends, which lost 0 bases and 1 base, there was a span of 6 bases. CDR3 coding DNA: TGCGCCAGCAGCTTGGGGCAGCGCACAGATACGCAGTATTTT. Translation gives CASSLGQRTDTQYF.

This clonotype has a handful of counts. The chain joins TRBV14 to TRBJ1-2, with TRBD1 matching 9 bases. The CDR3 contains 16 residues. With 1 base clipped from V and 4 bases from J, the junction kept 7 bases outside the gene matches. CDR1 SGHDN and CDR2 FVKESK come from the germline V gene. CDR3 sequence reads: CASSQGSRTGAYGYTF. The CDR3 nucleotides read TGTGCCAGCAGCCAAGGGTCCAGGACAGGGGCCTATGGCTACACCTTC. Supplemented by reference TRBV14 and TRBJ1-2, the full variable domain reads EAGVTQFPSHSVIEKGQTVTLRCDPISGHDNLYWYRRVMGKEIKFLLHFVKESKQDESGMPNNRFLAERTGGTYSTLKVQPAELEDSGVYFCASSQGSRTGAYGYTFGSGTRLTVV.

This clonotype was seen ten or more times. This chain links TRBV27 with TRBJ2-1; D is ambiguous. This CDR3 contains 14 residues. Trimming left V 1 base short and J 4 bases short, with 8 bases between. Germline V gives CDR1 MNHEY, CDR2 SMNVEV (reference sequence). The CDR3 bases are TGTGCCAGCAGTTTATTCGCACCATACAATGAGCAGTTCTTC. This translates into CASSLFAPYNEQFF.

This clonotype was recorded at least ten times. The chain combines TRBV4-1 with TRBJ1-1, with D possibly matching TRBD1 (5 bases). The germline gives CDR1 MGHRA, CDR2 YSYEKL. The CDR3 loop spans 11 amino acids. V lost 8 bases and J lost 4, with 8 bases in between. The CDR3 spells CASGDFTEAFF. The DNA of the CDR3 is TGCGCCAGCGGGGACTTCACTGAAGCTTTCTTT.

This clonotype has ten or more counts. The V call is TRBV7-2, the J call TRBJ1-5; D remains ambiguous. Germline-derived CDR1 and CDR2 are SGHTA and FQGNSA. The length of the CDR3 is 13 residues. V was pared by 3 bases and J by 3 bases, with 6 bases between. CDR3 sequence: CASSLQYNQPQHF. In DNA, the CDR3 is TGTGCCAGCAGCTTGCAGTACAATCAGCCCCAGCATTTT.

This clonotype appeared many times. The CDR3 coding sequence is TGCGCCAGCAGCCAAGGGGCTAGCGGGGGTTACAATGAGCAGTTCTTC. The encoded protein is CASSQGASGGYNEQFF. This chain links TRBV4-1 with TRBJ2-1; 10 positions agree with TRBD2. V was pared by 1 base and J by 4 bases, with 4 bases of the junction left unmatched. The germline gives CDR1 MGHRA, CDR2 YSYEKL. The CDR3 spans 16 residues.

There are many counts of this clonotype. The chain carries TRBV5-1 and TRBJ2-1; 12 bases match TRBD2. The CDR3 consists of 17 residues. The V gene's germline CDR1 is SGHRS and CDR2 YFSETQ. The junction had 5 bases not matched to a gene; V was cut back by 3 bases and J by 1 base. DNA of the CDR3: TGCGCCAGCAGCTCTAGACTAGCGGGAGTTTCCTACAATGAGCAGTTCTTC. This codes for CASSSRLAGVSYNEQFF. The variable domain in full, with the rest retrieved from reference TRBV5-1 and TRBJ2-1, is KAGVTQTPRYLIKTRGQQVTLSCSPISGHRSVSWYQQTPGQGLQFLFEYFSETQRNKGNFPGRFSGRQFSNSRSEMNVSTLELGDSALYLCASSSRLAGVSYNEQFFGPGTRLTVL.

This clonotype showed up many times. The genes are TRBV20-1 and TRBJ1-4; D call uncertain. Germline assignment: CDR1 DFQATT and CDR2 SNEGSKA (reference sequence). V lost 0 bases and J 3 bases, leaving 5 bases between the germline ends. The CDR3 extends over 13 amino acids. The CDR3 reads CSAREGSNEKLFF. The DNA of the CDR3 is TGCAGTGCTAGAGAAGGATCTAATGAAAAACTGTTTTTT.

This clonotype was seen ten or more times. The chain carries TRBV14 and TRBJ2-5; TRBD2 is a possible D gene (5 bases). The germline V gene encodes CDR1 SGHDN and CDR2 FVKESK. V was shortened by 5 bases and J by 7 bases, with 14 bases between the two germline ends. This CDR3 is 13 amino acids long. CDR3 nucleotide sequence: TGTGCCAGCAGCTTAGCGCTCACCGCGACCCAGTACTTC. Translation gives CASSLALTATQYF.

The V and J genes are TRBV11-2 and TRBJ1-2, with D unclear. CDR3 length: 14 amino acids. CDR1 and CDR2 from the germline V gene are SGHAT and FQNNGV. V lost 6 bases to trimming and J lost 7 bases, with 18 bases between them. The CDR3 DNA reads as TGTGCCAGCAGTCCGGCGGGAACGACGGGTGGCTACACCTTC. Translated: CASSPAGTTGGYTF.

This clonotype appeared many times. V usage is TRBV4-2 and J usage is TRBJ2-7, with 10 bases lining up with TRBD2. The germline V gene encodes CDR1 LGHNA and CDR2 YNFKEQ. This CDR3 is built from 15 residues. V shed 3 bases, J shed 2 bases, and the junction held 4 bases outside the gene matches. The CDR3 DNA reads TGTGCCAGCAGCCAGGGGACTAGCGCGACCTACGAGCAGTACTTC. Translated, it gives CASSQGTSATYEQYF.

This clonotype was recorded many times. The chain recombines TRBV25-1 with TRBJ2-5; no clear D gene. Germline assignment: CDR1 MGHDK and CDR2 SYGVNS. V gave up 3 bases and J gave up 4 bases, with 6 bases separating them. This CDR3 contains 12 residues. DNA of the CDR3: TGTGCCAGCAGTGACTCTACAGAGACCCAGTACTTC. This sequence encodes CASSDSTETQYF.

This clonotype has ten or more counts. V is TRBV2 and J is TRBJ2-2; D possibly corresponds to TRBD1 (5 bases). Deletions cut 4 bases from V and 6 bases from J, with 9 bases between. The V gene's germline CDR1 is SNHLY and CDR2 FYNNEI. This CDR3 has 13 amino acids. The DNA for the CDR3 is TGTGCCAGCAGTGGCCAGGGCGCCGGGGAGCTGTTTTTT. Protein: CASSGQGAGELFF.

This clonotype was counted many times. V usage is TRBV20-1 and J usage is TRBJ2-5; possible D gene TRBD1, 7 bases. This CDR3 has 12 residues. The germline gives CDR1 DFQATT, CDR2 SNEGSKA (reference sequence). The V end was cut by 8 bases, the J end by 3 bases, with 13 bases between. CDR3 residues: CSPRGAEETQYF. The CDR3 bases are TGCAGTCCCAGGGGGGCCGAAGAGACCCAGTACTTC.

This clonotype was seen at least ten times. The genes are TRBV21-1 and TRBJ1-2. TRBV21-1 is annotated as a pseudogene. The CDR3 consists of 15 residues. Here the CDR3 reads CASSKWCRGFYGYTF. CDR3 nucleotide sequence: TGTGCCAGCAGCAAATGGTGTCGGGGATTCTATGGCTACACCTTC.

This clonotype was observed many times. Here the CDR3 DNA reads TGTGCCAGCAGCTTATCTGGGACTAGATACAATGAGCAGTTCTTC. Protein sequence: CASSLSGTRYNEQFF. V gene TRBV7-3 combines with J gene TRBJ2-1, with 8 bases identical to TRBD2. The CDR3 has 15 amino acids. CDR1 is SGHTA and CDR2 is FQGTGA in the germline V gene. Trimming removed 2 bases from V and 4 bases from J; junction bases left unmatched: 4.

This clonotype came up many times. The J gene is TRBJ1-2, the V gene TRBV7-3; 9 bases match TRBD1. The CDR3 runs to 14 residues. Germline CDR1 and CDR2: SGHTA and FQGTGA. The J segment lost 5 bases and the V segment lost 3 bases, leaving 4 bases of the junction unmatched. The CDR3 coding sequence is TGTGCCAGCAGCTTGACAGGGGGTGAATATGGCTACACCTTC. Translation gives CASSLTGGEYGYTF.

In this sample, this clonotype turned up many times. The chain carries TRBV5-1 and TRBJ2-1; 7 positions match TRBD2. CDR1 is SGHRS, CDR2 YFSETQ, per germline. Unmatched junction bases numbered 7, after V lost 0 bases and J lost 1 base. CDR3 length: 17 residues. The CDR3 is CASSLDGRVRSYNEQFF. The CDR3 DNA sequence: TGCGCCAGCAGCTTGGATGGGAGGGTTAGGTCCTACAATGAGCAGTTCTTC.

This clonotype has ten or more counts. The genes are TRBV18 and TRBJ1-6; D is unresolved. The CDR3 has 15 residues. Trimming took 2 bases from V and 6 from J, leaving 11 bases between them. CDR1 KGHSH and CDR2 LQKENI come from the germline V gene. CDR3 in amino acids: CASSPMAQRNSPLHF. The CDR3 region has the DNA TGTGCCAGCTCACCAATGGCCCAACGTAATTCACCCCTCCACTTT.

V usage is TRBV7-9 and J usage is TRBJ2-3; 13 nucleotides line up with TRBD2. The CDR3 is made up of 16 amino acids. The V and J ends lost 4 bases and 4 bases, in that order; junction bases with no gene match: 5. Germline CDR1 SEHNR, CDR2 FQNEAQ (reference sequence). The CDR3 DNA sequence: TGTGCCAGCAGCTCCCTTGGACTAGCGGGAGCAGATACGCAGTATTTT. It encodes CASSSLGLAGADTQYF.

Many counts were recorded for this clonotype. The chain has TRBV5-5 and TRBJ1-5; D may be TRBD1 (5 bases). V lost 0 bases, J lost 5 bases, and 6 bases lay in between. The CDR3 has 13 residues. CDR1 and CDR2 (germline): SGHKS, YYEKEE (reference sequence). The chain's CDR3 is CASSLGGDQPQHF. The CDR3 DNA reads as TGTGCCAGCAGCTTGGGAGGGGATCAGCCCCAGCATTTT.

The V call is TRBV20-1, the J call TRBJ2-1, with TRBD1 matching 8 bases. The CDR3 length is 14 residues. The germline V gene has CDR1 DFQATT and CDR2 SNEGSKA (reference sequence). The CDR3 protein is CSPLGQGDYPEQFF. The CDR3 nucleotides read TGCAGCCCGCTAGGACAGGGCGATTACCCTGAGCAGTTCTTC.

This clonotype was observed many times. The chain carries TRBV12-3 or TRBV12-4 and TRBJ2-3, with 7 bases identical to TRBD2. Trimming took 8 bases from V and 0 from J; bases not matched to a gene: 11. This CDR3 contains 16 residues. CDR3 loop: CASSSPGGFSTDTQYF. In DNA, the CDR3 is TGTGCCAGCTCGTCCCCGGGGGGATTTAGCACAGATACGCAGTATTTT.

This clonotype appeared many times. The chain couples TRBV7-9 to TRBJ1-5, with D possibly TRBD1 on 6 matching bases. V was trimmed by 1 base and J by 2 bases, leaving 15 bases between them. This CDR3 has 17 amino acids. CDR1 is SEHNR, CDR2 FQNEAQ, per germline (reference sequence). The chain's CDR3 is CASSLGHTGYGNQPQHF. The DNA of the CDR3 is TGTGCCAGCAGCTTAGGGCATACAGGGTATGGCAATCAGCCCCAGCATTTT.

This clonotype was seen repeatedly, ten times or more. V usage is TRBV7-2 and J usage is TRBJ1-2; D is uncertain. This CDR3 has 15 amino acids. CDR1 is SGHTA and CDR2 is FQGNSA in the germline V gene. Trimming removed 5 bases from V and 8 bases from J, with 21 bases in between. The CDR3, as DNA: TGTGCCAGCAGCCCCCCAGGAGTAGGGAGGCCCGGCTACACCTTC. This codes for CASSPPGVGRPGYTF.

This clonotype has at least ten counts. V is TRBV29-1 and J is TRBJ2-3; no clear D gene. Trimming removed 2 bases from V and 4 bases from J, with 16 bases in between. The germline gives CDR1 SQVTM, CDR2 ANQGSEA. There are 15 residues in the CDR3. The CDR3 coding sequence is TGCAGCGTTGAAAAGGATACAGCTTATTCAGATACGCAGTATTTT. Protein product: CSVEKDTAYSDTQYF.

This clonotype was recorded at least ten times. This chain connects TRBV7-2 to TRBJ2-1, with D tentatively TRBD2 (5 bases). V lost 6 bases, J lost 1 base, and 7 bases lay in between. The CDR3 sequence is 13 residues long. Germline V gene lookup returns CDR1 SGHTA and CDR2 FQGNSA. The CDR3 is CASRLGSYNEQFF. CDR3 sequence (DNA): TGTGCCAGCAGACTAGGATCCTACAATGAGCAGTTCTTC. The whole variable domain, remainder taken from reference TRBV7-2 and TRBJ2-1, is GAGVSQSPSNKVTEKGKDVELRCDPISGHTALYWYRQSLGQGLEFLIYFQGNSAPDKSGLPSDRFSAERTGGSVSTLTIQRTQQEDSAVYLCASRLGSYNEQFFGPGTRLTVL.

In this sample, this clonotype turned up many times. The chain employs TRBV12-3 or TRBV12-4 and TRBJ1-1; 8 bases line up with TRBD1. The CDR3 spans 13 residues. J gave up 7 bases and V 6 bases, and 7 bases lay outside the gene matches. The CDR3 loop reads CASSLGQGHEAFF. For the CDR3, the DNA is TGTGCCAGCAGCCTCGGACAGGGACATGAAGCTTTCTTT.

In this sample, this clonotype turned up many times. V usage is TRBV6-5 and J usage is TRBJ2-1; tentatively, D is TRBD2 (6 bases). The CDR3 covers 18 residues. V lost 3 bases to trimming and J lost 4 bases, with 22 bases between them. Germline V CDR1 and CDR2: MNHEY, SVGAGI. CDR3 loop: CASSYISGETTSYNEQFF. The CDR3 DNA reads as TGTGCCAGCAGTTATATTAGCGGAGAAACAACTTCTTACAATGAGCAGTTCTTC.